These 25 T cell receptor beta chains originate from one sample sequenced in a study of identical twins. TCRdb redid the calling of the 5' RACE reads with MiXCR, one entry per CDR3 protein. Of 450,000 or so distinct CDR3 sequences listed, approximately 15% are singletons. Another study also made use of these data, one on yellow fever vaccine responses in identical twins.

Sequenced: CD4+ T cells sorted from blood. The receptors here all came from a young woman in good health.

The chain uses TRBV7-6 and TRBJ2-5, with 9 bases aligning to TRBD2. The V and J ends lost 1 base and 7 bases, in that order; junction bases with no gene match: 19. The CDR3 contains 19 residues. Germline V gene lookup returns CDR1 SGHVS and CDR2 FNYEAQ. The CDR3 nucleotides read TGTGCCAGCAGCTTAGTTCGGCCAGCGGTAATAGCGGGAGTGGTGACCCAGTACTTC. Protein product: CASSLVRPAVIAGVVTQYF.

A remark on this clonotype: With a much larger clone just one base away, this may be a read error. The chain uses TRBV10-3 and TRBJ2-1; 8 nucleotides match TRBD1. The CDR3 is made up of 13 amino acids. The V and J ends lost 10 bases and 0 bases, in that order; junction bases with no gene match: 2. CDR1 is ENHRY and CDR2 is SYGVKD in the germline V gene. In nucleotides, the CDR3 is TGTGCCAACAGGGGGGACTCCTACAATGAGCAGTTCTTC. Its protein product is CANRGDSYNEQFF.

This clonotype appeared a few times. This sequence joins TRBV7-2 and TRBJ1-3; D may be TRBD1 (5 bases). The CDR3 totals 16 residues. Trimming took off 4 bases at V and 4 bases at J, with 17 bases between the two ends. Germline CDR1 and CDR2: SGHTA and FQGNSA. The CDR3 loop reads CASSSTFGGTGNTIYF. The CDR3 bases are TGTGCCAGCAGCTCCACCTTTGGTGGGACCGGAAACACCATATATTTT.

The chain is built from TRBV4-1 and TRBJ1-2; D call uncertain. Trimming pared 1 base from V and 7 bases from J, leaving 16 bases between. The CDR3 has 15 residues. Germline loops: CDR1 MGHRA, CDR2 YSYEKL. The CDR3: CASSQAPGSLGGYTF. DNA for the CDR3: TGCGCCAGCAGCCAAGCCCCCGGCAGCCTAGGTGGCTACACCTTC.

The CDR3 coding sequence is TGTGCCAGCAGCGGGCCATTGACTAGCGGCAATGAGCAGTTCTTC. This translates into CASSGPLTSGNEQFF. The chain recombines TRBV9 with TRBJ2-1; TRBD2 agrees at 9 bases. J lost 6 bases, V lost 3 bases, and 7 bases had no gene match. Germline V gene lookup returns CDR1 SGDLS and CDR2 YYNGEE. CDR3 length equals 15 residues.

This clonotype was seen a handful of times. The chain has TRBV10-3 and TRBJ2-5; no clear D. V was clipped by 10 bases and J by 5 bases, with 14 bases between them. CDR1 ENHRY and CDR2 SYGVKD come from the germline V gene. The CDR3 loop spans 12 amino acids. CDR3 sequence (DNA): TGTGCCACCTCCCCCGAAAGGGAGACCCAGTACTTC. This encodes CATSPERETQYF.

V gene TRBV6-1 combines with J gene TRBJ1-4, with 8 bases fitting TRBD1. CDR3 length: 14 amino acids. Germline V gene data show CDR1 as MNHNS and CDR2 as SASEGT. The trim removed 7 bases at V and 5 bases at J, leaving 6 bases unmatched. Written as DNA, the CDR3 is TGTGCCAGCACCCTGGACAGGGTGAATGAAAAACTGTTTTTT. It codes for CASTLDRVNEKLFF.

A single count supports this clonotype. J is TRBJ2-5 and V is TRBV7-2; no clear D. CDR3 length equals 13 residues. The V and J ends lost 4 bases and 7 bases respectively, with 13 bases between them. Germline V CDR1 and CDR2: SGHTA, FQGNSA. As DNA, the CDR3 is TGTGCCAGCAGCTCTCGTAGCTCGGGGACCCAGTACTTC. It is translated as CASSSRSSGTQYF.

This clonotype was recorded at least ten times. The chain links TRBV12-3 or TRBV12-4 to TRBJ2-1, with 7 bases matching TRBD2. The trim removed 4 bases at V and 4 bases at J, leaving 10 bases unmatched. This CDR3 is built from 16 residues. The CDR3 DNA follows: TGTGCCAGCAGTTCCGCGCTAGCGGCAAAATACAATGAGCAGTTCTTC. This sequence encodes CASSSALAAKYNEQFF.

The genes are TRBV5-1 and TRBJ2-1, with 14 bases matching TRBD2. The germline V gene has CDR1 SGHRS and CDR2 YFSETQ. CDR3 size: 16 residues. The junction had 6 bases not matched to a gene; V was cut back by 5 bases and J by 5 bases. The CDR3 DNA reads as TGCGCCAGCAGACCAGGACTAGCGGGAGGCCACAATGAGCAGTTCTTC. Its protein is CASRPGLAGGHNEQFF.

The chain recombines TRBV4-3 with TRBJ2-3; perhaps TRBD1 as D (6 bases). Germline lookup yields CDR1 LGHNA and CDR2 YSLEER. This CDR3 region has 17 residues. Trimming removed 1 base from V and 5 bases from J, with 19 bases in between. The CDR3 coding sequence is TGCGCCAGCAGCCAAGGCCTGACAGGCCAAGAGGGAGATACGCAGTATTTT. Protein product: CASSQGLTGQEGDTQYF.

The chain joins TRBV11-1 to TRBJ2-5, with 12 nucleotides matching TRBD2. The CDR3 sequence is 18 residues long. In germline, CDR1 is SGHAT, CDR2 FQDESV (reference sequence). Trimming took 1 base from V and 3 from J; bases not matched to a gene: 9. CDR3 DNA sequence: TGTGCCAGCAGCTTAGGTCGAACTAGCGGGGGGCCCGAAGAGACCCAGTACTTC. The encoded protein is CASSLGRTSGGPEETQYF.

The chain is built from TRBV19 and TRBJ2-2, with a tentative D call TRBD2 (5 bases). V lost 8 bases to trimming and J lost 7 bases, with 17 bases between them. The CDR3 length is 14 residues. The germline CDR1 and CDR2 sequences are LNHDA and SQIVND (reference sequence). The DNA for the CDR3 is TGTGCCAGTGGAAGGGCCGAGGGAAGCGGGGAGCTGTTTTTT. This translates into CASGRAEGSGELFF. Complete variable domain (other parts from reference TRBV19 and TRBJ2-2): DGGITQSPKYLFRKEGQNVTLSCEQNLNHDAMYWYRQDPGQGLRLIYYSQIVNDFQKGDIAEGYSVSREKKESFPLTVTSAQKNPTAFYLCASGRAEGSGELFFGEGSRLTVL.

Only a few counts were recorded for this clonotype. V is TRBV29-1 and J is TRBJ2-1, with D unclear. Between the trimmed V and J ends, which lost 2 bases and 6 bases, there was a span of 8 bases. CDR1 and CDR2 from the germline V gene are SQVTM and ANQGSEA. This CDR3 spans 12 amino acids. The CDR3 bases are TGCAGCGTTGAACTGGGCCTCAATGAGCAGTTCTTC. Translated: CSVELGLNEQFF.

This clonotype was detected many times. V gene TRBV25-1 combines with J gene TRBJ2-1; no reliable D call. V was trimmed by 1 base and J by 7 bases, leaving 8 bases between them. Germline V CDR1 and CDR2: MGHDK, SYGVNS. The CDR3 contains 13 residues. The CDR3 DNA reads TGTGCCAGCAGTGAATTGTGGGGAAATGAGCAGTTCTTC. This codes for CASSELWGNEQFF.

The sample holds a few counts of this clonotype. V and J are TRBV5-6 and TRBJ2-4; the D call may be TRBD1 or TRBD2 (5 bases each). This CDR3 contains 16 residues. CDR1 is SGHDT, CDR2 YYEEEE, per germline. V lost 4 bases and J lost 1, with 15 bases in between. The DNA of the CDR3 is TGTGCCAGCAGCGTACGAGGGGAAGCGGCCAAAAACATTCAGTACTTC. Its protein is CASSVRGEAAKNIQYF.

This chain links TRBV28 with TRBJ2-7, with no clear D. V was cut by 7 bases and J by 3 bases, with 16 bases left in between. This CDR3 has 14 amino acids. CDR1 is MDHEN and CDR2 is SYDVKM in the germline V gene. The CDR3 sequence: CASTTQAPHYEQYF. The DNA of the CDR3 is TGTGCCAGCACCACCCAGGCACCGCACTACGAGCAGTACTTC.

This clonotype was counted between two and nine times. The chain joins TRBV20-1 to TRBJ2-3; 11 bases match TRBD2. The CDR3 loop spans 13 amino acids. Germline values: CDR1 DFQATT, CDR2 SNEGSKA (reference sequence). Trimming took 4 bases from V and 4 from J; bases not matched to a gene: 1. The CDR3 protein is CSAIAGGPDTQYF. CDR3 nucleotides: TGCAGTGCTATAGCGGGGGGGCCAGATACGCAGTATTTT.

In this sample, this clonotype turned up a few times. CDR3: CASRNYGGYGYTF. CDR3 in DNA: TGTGCCAGCAGAAACTACGGGGGCTATGGCTACACCTTC. The chain uses TRBV6-5 and TRBJ1-2, with D possibly matching TRBD1 (5 bases). From germline, CDR1 is MNHEY and CDR2 SVGAGI. There are 13 residues in the CDR3. V was cut by 6 bases and J by 4 bases, with 12 bases left in between.

This clonotype was seen a few times. DNA of the CDR3: TGTGCCATCAGTGTCGGACAGAACTATAATTCACCCCTCCACTTT. Protein sequence: CAISVGQNYNSPLHF. The chain links TRBV10-3 to TRBJ1-6; possibly TRBD1 for D (6 bases). V was cut by 4 bases and J by 3 bases, with 10 bases left in between. The length of the CDR3 is 15 residues. The germline V gene encodes CDR1 ENHRY and CDR2 SYGVKD.

The gene calls are TRBV18 and TRBJ2-3; TRBD2 might be the D (5 bases). Germline V CDR1 and CDR2: KGHSH, LQKENI. V was pared by 11 bases and J by 1 base, with 16 bases between. This CDR3 has 14 residues. The CDR3 coding sequence is TGTGCCTCTCAACGGGGAAGCGGCACAGATACGCAGTATTTT. Its translation: CASQRGSGTDTQYF.

This clonotype was counted a few times. This sequence joins TRBV7-9 and TRBJ2-6, with D perhaps given as TRBD1 or TRBD2 (5 bases each). The CDR3 sequence is 17 residues long. Deletions cut 6 bases from V and 4 bases from J, with 19 bases between. Germline values: CDR1 SEHNR, CDR2 FQNEAQ (reference sequence). The CDR3 here is CASSLTRGDPGANVLTF. CDR3 sequence (DNA): TGTGCCAGCAGTCTTACCCGGGGCGACCCCGGGGCCAACGTCCTGACTTTC.

J is TRBJ2-3 and V is TRBV5-1; D is perhaps TRBD2 (5 bases). The CDR3 covers 14 residues. Germline loops: CDR1 SGHRS, CDR2 YFSETQ. The V and J ends lost 0 bases and 2 bases respectively, with 7 bases between them. The CDR3 here is CASSLAGDTDTQYF. As DNA, the CDR3 is TGCGCCAGCAGCTTGGCCGGGGACACAGATACGCAGTATTTT.

This sequence joins TRBV5-1 and TRBJ2-1; 7 bases agree with TRBD2. Looked up from germline, CDR1 is SGHRS and CDR2 is YFSETQ. The length of the CDR3 is 14 residues. V trimming: 3 bases; J trimming: 4 bases; junction bases outside the gene matches: 4. The CDR3 region has the DNA TGCGCCAGCAGCTCTTGGACTAGTTACAATGAGCAGTTCTTC. Its translation: CASSSWTSYNEQFF.

This clonotype appeared a single time. The rearrangement joins TRBV14 to TRBJ2-7; 7 bases fit TRBD2. The CDR3 contains 13 residues. CDR1 is SGHDN and CDR2 is FVKESK in the germline V gene. The junction had 2 bases not matched to a gene; V was cut back by 1 base and J by 5 bases. The DNA of the CDR3 is TGTGCCAGCAGCCAAGTTCGGGGGGACGAGCAGTACTTC. The encoded protein is CASSQVRGDEQYF.